This entry describes one TCR beta chain. Here immunoSEQ multiplex PCR was the method, and the copy in TCRdb shows in-frame clones only, minus some. The top ten hold roughly 22% of the sample, which has under 20,000 clones, around 78% seen once. The data were taken from a study of sequential checkpoint blockade in melanoma. For the study at large: Both treatment sequences were followed by maintenance nivolumab.

Described treatment: randomized to nivolumab then ipilimumab (arm A) or the reverse (arm B). Sorted cells were live CD3+CD8+, lacking CD19 and CD56, from PBMCs. Here the sequenced sample was CD8+ T cells sorted from blood (inferred from file names), taken from a patient given nivolumab and ipilimumab in sequence. The receptor was derived from a human donor with melanoma.

The CDR3 protein is CASTTIRGGADTQYF. In DNA form, the CDR3 reads TGTGCCAGCACCACCATTCGCGGGGGGGCAGATACGCAGTATTTT. The V gene is TRBV7-9, the J gene TRBJ2-3; 9 bases are shared with TRBD2. CDR1 is SEHNR, CDR2 FQNEAQ, per germline (reference sequence). V was pared by 7 bases and J by 4 bases, with 9 bases of the junction left unmatched. The CDR3 consists of 15 residues.